These 14 T cell receptor beta chains came from one sample sequenced in a study of neoadjuvant anti-PD-1 for oral cavity cancer. Some clones are missing from TCRdb's copy, which holds only in-frame ones; the method was immunoSEQ multiplex PCR. Of roughly 60,000 clones listed, around 85% are singletons. Sequencing used PBMCs, obtained before nivolumab (anti-PD-1) treatment. These receptors came from a person between 40 and 79 years old with oral cavity squamous cell carcinoma.

V usage is TRBV7-9 and J usage is TRBJ1-5, with TRBD1 identical over 7 bases. V was pared by 5 bases and J by 0 bases, with 10 bases of the junction left unmatched. The CDR3 loop spans 17 amino acids. CDR1 is SEHNR, CDR2 FQNEAQ, per germline (reference sequence). The CDR3 region is CASSDDWDSYSNQPQHF. DNA for the CDR3: TGTGCCAGCAGCGACGATTGGGACAGCTATAGCAATCAGCCCCAGCATTTT.

The chain links TRBV5-1 to TRBJ1-1; TRBD1 matches at 9 bases. CDR3 size: 15 residues. The germline gives CDR1 SGHRS, CDR2 YFSETQ. Trimming took 2 bases from V and 1 from J; bases not matched to a gene: 3. The CDR3 DNA is TGCGCCAGCAGCTTACAGGGGGCCCCGAACACTGAAGCTTTCTTT. This sequence encodes CASSLQGAPNTEAFF.

This sequence joins TRBV19 and TRBJ1-2; no clear D gene. The germline gives CDR1 LNHDA, CDR2 SQIVND (reference sequence). V was pared by 1 base and J by 0 bases, with 6 bases between. CDR3 length: 14 residues. In nucleotides, the CDR3 is TGTGCCAGTAGTATAGGCGGTACTAACTATGGCTACACCTTC. As protein: CASSIGGTNYGYTF.

V and J are TRBV5-5 and TRBJ1-5, with TRBD1 matching 10 bases. The CDR3 sequence is 20 residues long. Germline V CDR1 and CDR2: SGHKS, YYEKEE (reference sequence). After removal of 3 bases from V and 3 bases from J, the junction contained 18 bases not matched to a gene. Here the CDR3 reads CASSSSTGTGAQLYNQPQHF. For the CDR3, the DNA is TGTGCCAGCAGCTCATCAACCGGGACAGGGGCTCAACTATACAATCAGCCCCAGCATTTT.

The chain is built from TRBV28 and TRBJ1-2; no clear D. Germline CDR1 reads MDHEN; CDR2 reads SYDVKM. The CDR3 totals 14 residues. V shed 3 bases and J shed 1 base, with 9 bases lying between them. The CDR3 is CASSLGRNNYGYTF. The CDR3 bases are TGTGCCAGCAGTTTGGGCCGGAATAACTATGGCTACACCTTC.

This clone has a single count. The gene calls are TRBV11-1 and TRBJ2-5; 7 bases align to TRBD1. This CDR3 region has 14 residues. CDR1 is SGHAT, CDR2 FQDESV, per germline (reference sequence). V dropped 1 base and J dropped 12; count of bases not matched to a gene: 11. CDR3 DNA: TGTGCCAGCAGCTTAGGAGGGACAGTGTTGGACGAGTACTTC. This gives the protein CASSLGGTVLDEYF. The variable domain in full, with the rest retrieved from reference TRBV11-1 and TRBJ2-5, is EAEVAQSPRYKITEKSQAVAFWCDPISGHATLYWYRQILGQGPELLVQFQDESVVDDSQLPKDRFSAERLKGVDSTLKIQPAELGDSAMYLCASSLGGTVLDEYFGPGTRLLVL.

V and J are TRBV7-9 and TRBJ2-3; D uncertain. The germline gives CDR1 SEHNR, CDR2 FQNEAQ (reference sequence). CDR3 length equals 14 residues. V was cut by 1 base and J by 1 base, with 6 bases left in between. For the CDR3, the DNA is TGTGCCAGCAGCTTAGATAGGCGCACAGATACGCAGTATTTT. As protein: CASSLDRRTDTQYF.

The genes are TRBV2 and TRBJ1-5; D is possibly TRBD1 (5 bases). Germline V gene sequence: CDR1 SNHLY, CDR2 FYNNEI. CDR3 size: 14 residues. Trimming pared 6 bases from V and 1 base from J, leaving 10 bases between. This CDR3 is CASSVTESNQPQHF. The CDR3 nucleotides read TGTGCCAGCAGCGTGACAGAAAGCAATCAGCCCCAGCATTTT.

This sequence joins TRBV6-1 and TRBJ1-2; 8 bases match TRBD1. Germline CDR1 MNHNS, CDR2 SASEGT. This CDR3 has 14 residues. V lost 6 bases, J lost 4 bases, and 7 bases stayed unmatched. In nucleotides, the CDR3 is TGTGCCAGCAGAGGACAGGGTTGGGGCTATGGCTACACCTTC. Its translation: CASRGQGWGYGYTF.

The chain employs TRBV5-1 and TRBJ1-4; 11 bases are shared with TRBD1. Germline lookup yields CDR1 SGHRS and CDR2 YFSETQ. J gave up 5 bases and V 2 bases, and 5 bases lay outside the gene matches. The CDR3 spans 16 residues. In nucleotides, the CDR3 is TGCGCCAGCAGCTTATCAGGACAGGGGGCGAATGAAAAACTGTTTTTT. Its translation is CASSLSGQGANEKLFF.

The chain couples TRBV7-2 to TRBJ2-1; 9 nucleotides match TRBD2. Germline V lookup: CDR1 SGHTA, CDR2 FQGNSA. The CDR3 length is 18 residues. The ends lost 3 bases at V and 2 bases at J; junction bases unmatched: 11. The CDR3 spells CASSLVRVAGVTYNEQFF. In DNA form, the CDR3 reads TGTGCCAGCAGCTTGGTTAGAGTAGCGGGGGTCACCTACAATGAGCAGTTCTTC.

This clone was counted once. V and J are TRBV19 and TRBJ2-7; D perhaps matches TRBD2 (7 bases). This CDR3 contains 15 residues. The germline gives CDR1 LNHDA, CDR2 SQIVND (reference sequence). V was shortened by 5 bases and J by 3 bases, with 17 bases between the two germline ends. CDR3 nucleotides: TGTGCCAGTAGTGCAAGGGGGGGGTCCGGCTACGAGCAGTACTTC. Encoded protein: CASSARGGSGYEQYF.

The chain couples TRBV5-8 to TRBJ1-4; D remains unclear. CDR1 is SGHTS, CDR2 YDEGEE, per germline. Trimming cost V 6 bases and J 4 bases, with 13 bases left between them. The CDR3 sequence is 14 residues long. CDR3 in DNA: TGTGCCAGCAACAGCCGGCAGATTAATGAAAAACTGTTTTTT. Its translation is CASNSRQINEKLFF.

The gene calls are TRBV5-1 and TRBJ2-1, with D perhaps being TRBD1 or TRBD2 (5 bases each). CDR1 SGHRS and CDR2 YFSETQ come from the germline V gene. V dropped 1 base and J dropped 6 bases, with 11 bases sitting between them. The CDR3 has 14 residues. CDR3 nucleotides: TGCGCCAGCAGCTTGCCAGGGAGAGGCAATGAGCAGTTCTTC. Its protein product is CASSLPGRGNEQFF.